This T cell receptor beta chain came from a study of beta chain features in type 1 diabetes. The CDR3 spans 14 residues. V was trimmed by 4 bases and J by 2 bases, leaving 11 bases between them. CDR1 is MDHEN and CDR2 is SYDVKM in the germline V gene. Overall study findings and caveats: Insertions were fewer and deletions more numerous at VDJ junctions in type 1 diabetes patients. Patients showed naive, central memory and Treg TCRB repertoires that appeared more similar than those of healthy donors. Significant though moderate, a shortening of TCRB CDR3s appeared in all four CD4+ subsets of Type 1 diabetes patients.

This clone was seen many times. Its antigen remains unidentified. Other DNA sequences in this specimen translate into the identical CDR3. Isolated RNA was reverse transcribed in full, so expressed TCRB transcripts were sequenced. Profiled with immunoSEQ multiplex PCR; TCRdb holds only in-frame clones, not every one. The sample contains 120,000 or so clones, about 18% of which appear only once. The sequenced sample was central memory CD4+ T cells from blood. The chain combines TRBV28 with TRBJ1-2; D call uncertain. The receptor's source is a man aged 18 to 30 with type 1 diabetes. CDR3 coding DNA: TGTGCCAGCAGTTCCCCGGCCGGGAACTATGGCTACACCTTC. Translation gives CASSSPAGNYGYTF.